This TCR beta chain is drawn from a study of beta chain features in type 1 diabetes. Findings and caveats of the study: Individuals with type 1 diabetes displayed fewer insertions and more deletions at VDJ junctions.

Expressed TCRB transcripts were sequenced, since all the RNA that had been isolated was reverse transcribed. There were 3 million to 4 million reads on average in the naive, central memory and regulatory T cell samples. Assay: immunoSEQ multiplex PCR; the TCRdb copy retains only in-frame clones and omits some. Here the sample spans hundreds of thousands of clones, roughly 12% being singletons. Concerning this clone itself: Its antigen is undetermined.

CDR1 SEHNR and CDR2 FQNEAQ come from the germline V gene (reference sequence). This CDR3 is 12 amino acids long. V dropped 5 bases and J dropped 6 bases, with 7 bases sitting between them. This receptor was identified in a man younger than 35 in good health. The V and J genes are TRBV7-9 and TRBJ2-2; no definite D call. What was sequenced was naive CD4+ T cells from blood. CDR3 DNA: TGTGCCAGCAGCCATACACCCGGGGAGCTGTTTTTT. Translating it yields CASSHTPGELFF. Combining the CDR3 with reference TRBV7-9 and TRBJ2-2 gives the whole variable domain DTGVSQNPRHKITKRGQNVTFRCDPISEHNRLYWYRQTLGQGPEFLTYFQNEAQLEKSRLLSDRFSAERPKGSFSTLEIQRTEQGDSAMYLCASSHTPGELFFGEGSRLTVL.